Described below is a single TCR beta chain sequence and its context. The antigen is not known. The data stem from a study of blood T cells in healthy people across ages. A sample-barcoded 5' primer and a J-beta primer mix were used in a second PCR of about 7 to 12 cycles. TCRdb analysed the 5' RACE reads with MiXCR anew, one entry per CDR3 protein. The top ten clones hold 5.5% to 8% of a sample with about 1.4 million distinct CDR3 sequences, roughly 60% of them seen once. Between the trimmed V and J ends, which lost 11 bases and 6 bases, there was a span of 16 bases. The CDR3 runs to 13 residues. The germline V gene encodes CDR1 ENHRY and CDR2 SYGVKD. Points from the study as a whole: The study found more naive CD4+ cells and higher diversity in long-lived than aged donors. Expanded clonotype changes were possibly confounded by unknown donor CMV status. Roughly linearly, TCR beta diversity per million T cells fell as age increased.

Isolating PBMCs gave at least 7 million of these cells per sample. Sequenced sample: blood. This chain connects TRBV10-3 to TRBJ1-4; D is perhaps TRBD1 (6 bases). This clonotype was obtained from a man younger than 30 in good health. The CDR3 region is CASTGGEDEKLFF. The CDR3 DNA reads TGTGCCTCCACCGGGGGCGAAGATGAAAAACTGTTTTTT.